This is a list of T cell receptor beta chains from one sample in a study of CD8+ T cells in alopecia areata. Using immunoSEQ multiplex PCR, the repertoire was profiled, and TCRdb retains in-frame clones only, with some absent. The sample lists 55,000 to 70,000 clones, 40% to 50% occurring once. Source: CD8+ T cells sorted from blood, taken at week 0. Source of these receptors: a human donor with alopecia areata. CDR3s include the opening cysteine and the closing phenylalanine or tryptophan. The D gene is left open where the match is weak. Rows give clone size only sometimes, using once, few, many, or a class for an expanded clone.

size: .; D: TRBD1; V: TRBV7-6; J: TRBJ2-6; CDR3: CASSSGTGSSGANVLTF; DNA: TGTGCCAGCAGTTCTGGGACAGGTAGCTCTGGGGCCAACGTCCTGACTTTC
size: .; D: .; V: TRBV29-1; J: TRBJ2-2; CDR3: CSVPGLNTGELFF; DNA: TGCAGCGTTCCTGGACTTAACACCGGGGAGCTGTTTTTT
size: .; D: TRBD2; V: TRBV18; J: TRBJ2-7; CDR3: CASSPREREGLTYEQYF; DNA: TGTGCCAGCTCACCACGCGAGCGGGAGGGCCTCACCTACGAGCAGTACTTC
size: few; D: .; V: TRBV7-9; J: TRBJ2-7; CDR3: CASSLADYEQYF; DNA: TGTGCCAGCAGCTTAGCAGACTACGAGCAGTACTTC
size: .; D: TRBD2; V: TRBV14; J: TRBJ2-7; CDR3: CASSKLAGVNYEQYF; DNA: TGTGCCAGCAGCAAACTAGCGGGGGTAAACTACGAGCAGTACTTC
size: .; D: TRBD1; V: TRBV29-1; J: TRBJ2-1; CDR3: CSVEDGRQGADEQFF; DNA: TGCAGCGTTGAAGATGGGAGACAGGGGGCAGATGAGCAGTTCTTC
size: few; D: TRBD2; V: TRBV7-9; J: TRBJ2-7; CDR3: CASSLGLAGTWYF; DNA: TGTGCCAGCAGCCTGGGACTAGCGGGGACCTGGTACTTC
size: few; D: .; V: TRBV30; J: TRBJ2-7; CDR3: CAWSNFEWGREQYF; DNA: TGTGCCTGGAGTAACTTCGAGTGGGGGCGCGAGCAGTACTTC
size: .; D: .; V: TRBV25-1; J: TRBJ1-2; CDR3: CASSESVLSYGYTF; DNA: TGTGCCAGCAGTGAATCTGTTCTATCATATGGCTACACCTTC
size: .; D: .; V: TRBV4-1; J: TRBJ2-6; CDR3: CASSQWYREAGANVLTF; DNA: TGCGCCAGCAGCCAATGGTACAGGGAGGCTGGGGCCAACGTCCTGACTTTC
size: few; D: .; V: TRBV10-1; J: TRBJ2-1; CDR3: CASSDYRYNEQFF; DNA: TGCGCCAGCAGTGATTACAGATACAATGAGCAGTTCTTC
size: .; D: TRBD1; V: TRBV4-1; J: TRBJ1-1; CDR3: CASSQDSTGGGEAFF; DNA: TGCGCCAGCAGCCAAGATTCAACAGGGGGCGGGGAAGCTTTCTTT
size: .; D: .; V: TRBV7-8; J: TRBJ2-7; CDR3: CASSLAWGGTSYEQYF; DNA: TGTGCCAGCAGCTTAGCGTGGGGTGGGACTTCCTACGAGCAGTACTTC
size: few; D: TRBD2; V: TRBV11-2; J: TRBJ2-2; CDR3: CASSDYGTSDAGELFF; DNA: TGTGCCAGCAGCGACTACGGGACTAGCGACGCCGGGGAGCTGTTTTTT
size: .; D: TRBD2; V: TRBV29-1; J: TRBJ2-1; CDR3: CSVGLGEGQFF; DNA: TGCAGCGTTGGGTTGGGGGAGGGGCAGTTCTTC
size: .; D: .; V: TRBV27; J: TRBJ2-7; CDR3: CASSLSTASEQYF; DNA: TGTGCCAGCAGTTTATCGACCGCTAGTGAGCAGTACTTC
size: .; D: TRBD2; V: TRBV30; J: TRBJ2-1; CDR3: CAWSVLAGNEQFF; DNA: TGTGCCTGGAGTGTGCTAGCGGGCAATGAGCAGTTCTTC
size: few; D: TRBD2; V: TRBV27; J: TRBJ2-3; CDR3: CASRIAGGTDTQYF; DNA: TGTGCCAGCAGGATAGCGGGAGGCACAGATACGCAGTATTTT
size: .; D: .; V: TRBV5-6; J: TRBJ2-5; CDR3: CASSLAVRGETQYF; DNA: TGTGCCAGCAGCTTGGCCGTCAGGGGTGAGACCCAGTACTTC
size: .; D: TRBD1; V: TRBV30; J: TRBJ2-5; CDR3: CARKGTGGYQETQYF; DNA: TGTGCCCGGAAGGGGACAGGGGGGTACCAAGAGACCCAGTACTTC
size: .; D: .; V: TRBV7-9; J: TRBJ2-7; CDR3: CASSLQVRSYEQYF; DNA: TGTGCCAGCAGCTTACAGGTTCGCTCCTACGAGCAGTACTTC
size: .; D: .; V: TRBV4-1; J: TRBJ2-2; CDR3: CASSPTGAPTGELFF; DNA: TGCGCCAGCAGCCCAACCGGGGCCCCCACCGGGGAGCTGTTTTTT
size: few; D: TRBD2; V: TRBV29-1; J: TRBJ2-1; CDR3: CSVEKGLAGNEQFF; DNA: TGCAGCGTTGAAAAAGGGCTAGCGGGGAATGAGCAGTTCTTC
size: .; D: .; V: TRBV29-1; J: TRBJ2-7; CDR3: CSVAREWSYEQYF; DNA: TGCAGCGTTGCTAGGGAGTGGTCCTACGAGCAGTACTTC
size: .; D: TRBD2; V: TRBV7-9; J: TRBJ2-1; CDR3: CASSARTSGSNEQFF; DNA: TGTGCCAGCAGCGCTAGGACTAGCGGGAGTAATGAGCAGTTCTTC
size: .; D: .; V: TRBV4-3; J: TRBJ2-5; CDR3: CASSQDLPGRETQYF; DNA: TGCGCCAGCAGCCAAGATCTTCCAGGGCGTGAGACCCAGTACTTC
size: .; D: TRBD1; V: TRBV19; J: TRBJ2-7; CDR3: CASAAGTGGSGPSYEQYF; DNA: TGTGCCAGTGCAGCCGGGACAGGGGGAAGCGGCCCCTCCTACGAGCAGTACTTC
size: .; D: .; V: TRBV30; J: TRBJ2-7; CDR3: CAWSVLSSRHEQYF; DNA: TGTGCCTGGAGTGTGCTTTCATCACGTCATGAGCAGTACTTC
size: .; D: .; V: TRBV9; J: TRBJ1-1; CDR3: CASSKTGSQAAFF; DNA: TGTGCCAGCAGCAAAACAGGGAGTCAGGCAGCTTTCTTT
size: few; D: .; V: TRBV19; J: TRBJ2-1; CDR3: CASSIDYNEQFF; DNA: TGTGCCAGTAGTATAGACTACAATGAGCAGTTCTTC
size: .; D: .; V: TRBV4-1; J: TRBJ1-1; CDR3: CASSQGGDLNTEAFF; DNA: TGCGCCAGCAGCCAGGGGGGGGATTTGAACACTGAAGCTTTCTTT
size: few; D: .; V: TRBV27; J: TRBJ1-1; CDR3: CASSLSNTLNTEAFF; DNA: TGTGCCAGCAGTTTATCCAACACTTTGAACACTGAAGCTTTCTTT
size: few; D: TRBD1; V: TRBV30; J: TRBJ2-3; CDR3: CAWSDGTGGPDTQYF; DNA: TGTGCCTGGAGTGACGGGACAGGGGGCCCAGATACGCAGTATTTT
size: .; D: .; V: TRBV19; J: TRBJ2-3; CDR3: CASSNSRADGQYF; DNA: TGTGCCAGTAGCAATTCGAGGGCCGACGGGCAGTATTTT
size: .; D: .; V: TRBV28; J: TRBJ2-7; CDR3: CASSSLSGEQYF; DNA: TGTGCCAGCAGTTCCCTTTCAGGCGAGCAGTACTTC
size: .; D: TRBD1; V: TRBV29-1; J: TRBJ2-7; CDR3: CSVEEVRTGGDYEQYF; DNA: TGCAGCGTTGAAGAAGTGCGGACAGGGGGAGACTACGAGCAGTACTTC
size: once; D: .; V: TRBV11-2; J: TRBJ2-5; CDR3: CASSLTGQQETQYF; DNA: TGTGCCAGCAGCCTAACTGGACAGCAAGAGACCCAGTACTTC
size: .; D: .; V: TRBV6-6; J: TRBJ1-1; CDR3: CASSYSRDTEAFF; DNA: TGTGCCAGCAGTTACTCGAGGGACACTGAAGCTTTCTTT
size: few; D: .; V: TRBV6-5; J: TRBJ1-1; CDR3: CASSTDSTMNTEAFF; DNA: TGTGCCAGCAGTACGGACAGCACCATGAACACTGAAGCTTTCTTT
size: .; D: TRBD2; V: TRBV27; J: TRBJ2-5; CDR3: CASSLSTGRAWETQYF; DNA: TGTGCCAGCAGTTTATCCACCGGGAGGGCCTGGGAGACCCAGTACTTC
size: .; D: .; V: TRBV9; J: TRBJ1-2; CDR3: CASSVAWSGGYGYTF; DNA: TGTGCCAGCAGCGTAGCTTGGAGCGGGGGTTATGGCTACACCTTC
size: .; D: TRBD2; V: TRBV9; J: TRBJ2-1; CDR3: CASSDNLAGGYNEQFF; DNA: TGTGCCAGCAGCGACAATCTAGCGGGAGGCTACAATGAGCAGTTCTTC
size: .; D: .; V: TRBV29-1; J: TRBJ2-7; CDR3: CSVRRGNYEQYF; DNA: TGCAGCGTTCGCCGGGGGAACTACGAGCAGTACTTC
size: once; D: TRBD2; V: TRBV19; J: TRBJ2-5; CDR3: CASSIYSGRAQETQYF; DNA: TGTGCCAGTAGTATTTACAGCGGGAGGGCCCAAGAGACCCAGTACTTC
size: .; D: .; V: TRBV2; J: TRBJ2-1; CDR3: CASSRGDYNEQFF; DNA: TGTGCCAGCAGTCGTGGTGACTACAATGAGCAGTTCTTC
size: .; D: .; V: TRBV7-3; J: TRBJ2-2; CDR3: CASSLKDYLIGELFF; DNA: TGTGCCAGCAGCTTAAAGGACTATCTGATCGGGGAGCTGTTTTTT
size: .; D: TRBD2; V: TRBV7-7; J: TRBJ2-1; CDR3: CASSTELAGSSYNEQFF; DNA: TGTGCTAGCAGCACGGAACTAGCGGGTAGCTCCTACAATGAGCAGTTCTTC
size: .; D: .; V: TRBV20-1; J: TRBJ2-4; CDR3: CSVRSENIQYF; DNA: TGCAGTGTGCGATCAGAGAACATTCAGTACTTC
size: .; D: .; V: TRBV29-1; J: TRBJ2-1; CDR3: CSVEGGDYNEQFF; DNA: TGCAGCGTTGAAGGCGGGGATTACAATGAGCAGTTCTTC
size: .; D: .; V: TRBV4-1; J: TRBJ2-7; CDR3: CASSQDGRGNYEQYF; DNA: TGCGCCAGCAGCCAAGATGGGAGAGGAAACTACGAGCAGTACTTC
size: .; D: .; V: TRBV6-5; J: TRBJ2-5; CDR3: CATRQETQYF; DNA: TGTGCCACGAGGCAAGAGACCCAGTACTTC
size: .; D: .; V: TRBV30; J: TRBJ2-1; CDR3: CAWDDSGSASYNEQFF; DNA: TGTGCCTGGGATGATAGCGGCAGCGCTTCCTACAATGAGCAGTTCTTC
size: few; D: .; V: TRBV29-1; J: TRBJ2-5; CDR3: CSVASRANSQETQYF; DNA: TGCAGCGTTGCAAGCAGGGCAAATTCCCAGGAGACCCAGTACTTC
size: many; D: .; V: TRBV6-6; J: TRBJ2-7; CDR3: CASSYPRDQPYEQYF; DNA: TGTGCCAGCAGTTACCCCCGGGACCAACCCTACGAGCAGTACTTC
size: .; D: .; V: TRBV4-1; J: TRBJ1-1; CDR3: CASSLAAGRNTEAFF; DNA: TGCGCCAGCAGCCTAGCTGCGGGCAGGAACACTGAAGCTTTCTTT